This T cell receptor beta chain originates from a study of cytotoxic CD8 clonotypes in ibrutinib-treated CLL. Overall study: After a median of around 70 months, roughly 15 patients stayed remitted and some twelve progressed; responses had been partial in around 25 and complete in 2.

Deep sequencing aimed at 1 in 200,000 to 1 in 1 million T cells' resolution. Profiling relied on immunoSEQ multiplex PCR, and the TCRdb table lists in-frame clones only, not all of them. The table lists 60,000 or so clones, around 60% of them singletons. The authors obtained around 2 micrograms of genomic DNA from cryopreserved PBMCs for TCR beta libraries. This clone was seen just once. Source: PBMCs, taken after 12 months of ibrutinib treatment. The TCR originated in a human donor with chronic lymphocytic leukemia.

This CDR3 reads CASSILGNTEAFF. The CDR3 DNA follows: TGTGCCAGTAGTATACTCGGGAACACTGAAGCTTTCTTT. The chain couples TRBV19 to TRBJ1-1; D is ambiguous. The CDR3 length is 13 residues. V was clipped by 2 bases and J by 1 base, with 5 bases between them. The germline gives CDR1 LNHDA, CDR2 SQIVND (reference sequence).